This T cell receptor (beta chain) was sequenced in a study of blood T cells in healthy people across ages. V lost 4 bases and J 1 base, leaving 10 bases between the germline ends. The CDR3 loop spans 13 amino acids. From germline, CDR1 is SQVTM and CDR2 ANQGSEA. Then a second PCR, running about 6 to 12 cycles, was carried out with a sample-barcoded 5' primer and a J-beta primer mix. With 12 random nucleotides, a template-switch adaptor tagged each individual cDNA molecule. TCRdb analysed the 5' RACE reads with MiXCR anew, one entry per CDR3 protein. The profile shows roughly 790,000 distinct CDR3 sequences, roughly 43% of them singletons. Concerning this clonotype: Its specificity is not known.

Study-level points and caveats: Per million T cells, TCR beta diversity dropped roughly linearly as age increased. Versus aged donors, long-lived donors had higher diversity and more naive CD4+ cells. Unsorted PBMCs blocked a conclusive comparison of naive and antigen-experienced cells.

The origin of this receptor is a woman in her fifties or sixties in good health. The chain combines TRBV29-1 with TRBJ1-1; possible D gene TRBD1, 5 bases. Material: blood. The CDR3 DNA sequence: TGCAGCGTTGTTGGGGCTCGGAACACTGAAGCTTTCTTT. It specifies CSVVGARNTEAFF.